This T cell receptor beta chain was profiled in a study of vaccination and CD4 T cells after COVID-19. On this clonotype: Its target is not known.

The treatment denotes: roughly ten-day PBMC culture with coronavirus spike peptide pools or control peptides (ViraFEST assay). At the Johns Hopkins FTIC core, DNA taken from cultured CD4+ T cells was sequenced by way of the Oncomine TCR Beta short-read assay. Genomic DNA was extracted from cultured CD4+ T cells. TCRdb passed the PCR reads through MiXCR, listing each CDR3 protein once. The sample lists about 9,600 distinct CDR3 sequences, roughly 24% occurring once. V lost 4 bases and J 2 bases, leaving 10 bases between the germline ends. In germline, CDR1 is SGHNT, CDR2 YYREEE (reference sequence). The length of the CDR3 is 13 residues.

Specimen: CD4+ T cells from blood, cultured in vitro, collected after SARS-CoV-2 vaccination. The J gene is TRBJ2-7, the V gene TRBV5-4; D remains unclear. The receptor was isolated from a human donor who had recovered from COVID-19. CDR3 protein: CASSETATYEQYF. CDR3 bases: TGTGCCAGCAGCGAAACCGCTACCTACGAGCAGTACTTC.